This T cell receptor beta chain is drawn from a study of blood T cells in healthy people across ages. Alongside a J-beta primer mix, a sample-barcoded 5' primer served in a second PCR lasting about 7 to 11 cycles. Every sample returned 2.5 million or more CDR3-containing paired-end reads. TCRdb re-derived calls from the 5' RACE reads in MiXCR, one entry per CDR3 protein. The sample records hundreds of thousands of distinct CDR3 sequences, 22% being singletons. The study, taken as a whole, reports: Significant beta diversity loss was already apparent by age roughly 43, declining roughly linearly. The study found more naive CD4+ cells and higher diversity in long-lived than aged donors.

Trimming pared 10 bases from V and 4 bases from J, leaving 19 bases between. The CDR3 covers 14 residues. Germline V gene sequence: CDR1 LNHDA, CDR2 SQIVND (reference sequence). This clonotype was seen only a few times. Its target is not known. The chain links TRBV19 to TRBJ1-2; D might be TRBD1 (6 bases). This clonotype originated in a man between 65 and 85 years old in good health. Sequencing input: blood. The CDR3 nucleotides read TGTGCCACCCTACGAGGGGGTTCGGGCTATGGCTACACCTTC. It translates to CATLRGGSGYGYTF.